This TCR beta chain stems from a study of blood T cell repertoires in COVID-19. The CDR3 sequence is 15 residues long. The V segment lost 6 bases and the J segment 1 base; nucleotides outside the gene matches: 4. CDR1 KGHSH and CDR2 LQKENI come from the germline V gene. Clones were read by immunoSEQ multiplex PCR, and TCRdb kept only the in-frame ones, dropping some. The sample holds about 180,000 clones; around 88% are singletons and the top ten take 3.5% to 4.5%. Sample: peripheral blood. V is TRBV18 and J is TRBJ2-1; 9 positions agree with TRBD2. This clonotype was sampled from a woman aged 25 to 39 with acute or convalescent COVID-19. The CDR3 DNA sequence: TGTGCCAGCTCTGATAGCGGGGGTTCCTACAATGAGCAGTTCTTC. It yields the protein CASSDSGGSYNEQFF.